Presented here are 29 T cell receptor beta chains from one specimen sequenced in a study of Ad26.COV2.S vaccination and SARS-CoV-2 variants. The method was immunoSEQ multiplex PCR; TCRdb's version includes in-frame clones alone and lacks a portion of them. The sample has over 130,000 clones; 80% to 90% are singletons. Sequencing was performed on peripheral blood, taken after recovery from COVID-19. All receptors derive from a human donor who had recovered from COVID-19.

CDR3 loop: CASSFGTGSYTF. CDR3 coding DNA: TGTGCCAGCAGCTTTGGGACAGGGAGCTACACCTTC. The chain is built from TRBV5-4 and TRBJ1-2, with 9 bases aligning to TRBD1. Trimming took 2 bases from V and 9 from J; bases not matched to a gene: 2. The CDR3 runs 12 residues. Germline V lookup: CDR1 SGHNT, CDR2 YYREEE (reference sequence).

The rearrangement joins TRBV27 to TRBJ2-1; weak D call: TRBD2 (6 bases). The CDR3 consists of 17 residues. Trimming stripped 5 bases from V and 0 bases from J, with 17 bases between. CDR1 is MNHEY, CDR2 SMNVEV, per germline (reference sequence). For the CDR3, the DNA is TGTGCCAGCAGTCCCTGGGACGGCGGGGCCTCCTACAATGAGCAGTTCTTC. This translates into CASSPWDGGASYNEQFF.

The chain combines TRBV18 with TRBJ2-5; unclear D gene. V was trimmed by 4 bases and J by 5 bases, leaving 5 bases between them. Per the germline V gene, CDR1 is KGHSH and CDR2 is LQKENI. CDR3 length equals 11 residues. CDR3 sequence reads: CASSQTETQYF. The CDR3 nucleotides read TGTGCCAGCTCACAAACGGAGACCCAGTACTTC.

V and J are TRBV18 and TRBJ1-5; no firm D call. Trimming removed 6 bases at V and 0 bases at J, with 18 bases between. Germline assignment: CDR1 KGHSH and CDR2 LQKENI. The CDR3 covers 17 residues. CDR3 region: CASSRGLGLHSNQPQHF. The CDR3 DNA sequence: TGTGCCAGCTCCCGGGGATTAGGACTTCATAGCAATCAGCCCCAGCATTTT.

The rearrangement joins TRBV3-1 (or the pseudogene TRBV3-2) to TRBJ1-5; 11 nucleotides agree with TRBD1. Losses at the gene ends were 4 bases for V and 0 bases for J; bases not matched to a gene: 14. Germline loops: CDR1 LGHDT, CDR2 YNNKEL (reference sequence). The CDR3 is 20 residues long. The CDR3 sequence: CASSRSTGTGGAYSNQPQHF. The CDR3 DNA reads TGTGCCAGCAGCCGCTCTACGGGGACAGGGGGAGCATATAGCAATCAGCCCCAGCATTTT.

This clone appeared a few times. The V and J genes are TRBV9 and TRBJ1-5; a weak D match, TRBD1 (6 bases). Per the germline V gene, CDR1 is SGDLS and CDR2 is YYNGEE. The ends were cut back, 4 bases at V and 5 bases at J, with 16 bases in the middle. CDR3 length: 15 amino acids. CDR3 nucleotides: TGTGCCAGCAGCCCGGAGGGGGGAAAGCATCAGCCCCAGCATTTT. This encodes CASSPEGGKHQPQHF.

CDR3 nucleotide sequence: TGTGCCAGCAGCGACCGCCCCGCCCAAGGACAGGGATCAGGAAACACCATATATTTT. Protein: CASSDRPAQGQGSGNTIYF. The rearrangement joins TRBV9 to TRBJ1-3, with TRBD1 matching over 8 bases. The CDR3 covers 19 residues. V lost 3 bases to trimming and J lost 4 bases; unmatched junction nucleotides: 18. Germline assignment: CDR1 SGDLS and CDR2 YYNGEE.

The rearrangement joins TRBV9 to TRBJ1-2; 8 bases line up with TRBD1. Losses at the gene ends were 3 bases for V and 2 bases for J; bases not matched to a gene: 3. The CDR3 runs 14 residues. Germline loops: CDR1 SGDLS, CDR2 YYNGEE. The chain's CDR3 is CASSDGQGNYGYTF. The DNA of the CDR3 is TGTGCCAGCAGCGATGGACAGGGAAACTATGGCTACACCTTC.

The V and J genes are TRBV4-3 and TRBJ1-4; D ambiguous. Trimming cost V 4 bases and J 0 bases, with 15 bases left between them. Germline CDR1 LGHNA, CDR2 YSLEER. The CDR3 spans 17 residues. The CDR3 coding sequence is TGCGCCAGCAGCCGGAAGGGTGCCGTTTCAACTAATGAAAAACTGTTTTTT. Translation gives CASSRKGAVSTNEKLFF.

This clone was seen a single time. The V call is TRBV11-2, the J call TRBJ1-5, with 7 bases that match TRBD1. Germline trimming cut 0 bases from V and 1 base from J; bases unmatched to any gene: 3. The germline V gene encodes CDR1 SGHAT and CDR2 FQNNGV. The CDR3 contains 16 residues. The chain's CDR3 is CASSLDGTVSNQPQHF. In DNA, the CDR3 is TGTGCCAGCAGCTTAGATGGGACAGTAAGCAATCAGCCCCAGCATTTT. The full variable domain, rest sourced from reference TRBV11-2 and TRBJ1-5, is EAGVAQSPRYKIIEKRQSVAFWCNPISGHATLYWYQQILGQGPKLLIQFQNNGVVDDSQLPKDRFSAERLKGVDSTLKIQPAKLEDSAVYLCASSLDGTVSNQPQHFGDGTRLSIL.

The gene calls are TRBV19 and TRBJ1-1; the D gene is possibly TRBD1 (6 bases). Germline CDR1 reads LNHDA; CDR2 reads SQIVND (reference sequence). Trimming removed 3 bases at V and 1 base at J, with 12 bases between. This CDR3 spans 15 amino acids. The CDR3 loop reads CASSIGQLKNTEAFF. CDR3 coding DNA: TGTGCCAGTAGTATTGGACAGCTAAAGAACACTGAAGCTTTCTTT. The entire variable domain, with the rest obtained from reference TRBV19 and TRBJ1-1, is as follows: DGGITQSPKYLFRKEGQNVTLSCEQNLNHDAMYWYRQDPGQGLRLIYYSQIVNDFQKGDIAEGYSVSREKKESFPLTVTSAQKNPTAFYLCASSIGQLKNTEAFFGQGTRLTVV.

V and J are TRBV7-2 and TRBJ1-3, with D hard to call. The germline V gene has CDR1 SGHTA and CDR2 FQGNSA. CDR3 size: 15 residues. V was clipped by 3 bases and J by 0 bases, with 9 bases between them. CDR3 sequence: CASSLEGTSGNTIYF. For the CDR3, the DNA is TGTGCCAGCAGCTTGGAGGGCACCTCTGGAAACACCATATATTTT.

This chain joins TRBV5-8 and TRBJ1-2, with D hard to call. The V gene's germline CDR1 is SGHTS and CDR2 YDEGEE. V gave up 3 bases and J gave up 7 bases, with 13 bases separating them. The CDR3 length is 13 residues. Here the CDR3 DNA reads TGTGCCAGCAGCTCGAGCCTAGAGGTTGGCTACACCTTC. This sequence encodes CASSSSLEVGYTF.

The J gene is TRBJ1-1, the V gene TRBV4-3; D may be TRBD1 (5 bases). Trimming took 0 bases from V and 0 from J, leaving 8 bases between them. Germline CDR1 LGHNA, CDR2 YSLEER. This CDR3 has 15 residues. CDR3 sequence: CASSQDNRLNTEAFF. The CDR3 nucleotides read TGCGCCAGCAGCCAAGATAACAGGTTGAACACTGAAGCTTTCTTT.

This chain connects TRBV28 to TRBJ2-7; 8 positions match TRBD2. Germline V lookup: CDR1 MDHEN, CDR2 SYDVKM. The trim removed 6 bases at V and 2 bases at J, leaving 6 bases unmatched. The CDR3 has 14 amino acids. CDR3 nucleotide sequence: TGTGCCAGCAGCGTAGCGGGGTTAACCTACGAGCAGTACTTC. Amino acids: CASSVAGLTYEQYF.

J is TRBJ1-1 and V is TRBV4-3, with no clear D. Germline V CDR1 and CDR2: LGHNA, YSLEER. This CDR3 comprises 15 residues. V was clipped by 4 bases and J by 4 bases, with 16 bases between them. The CDR3 protein is CASSPTGGEGTEAFF. The DNA of the CDR3 is TGCGCCAGCAGCCCTACCGGTGGAGAGGGCACTGAAGCTTTCTTT.

The V gene is TRBV6-6, the J gene TRBJ1-5; 7 bases align to TRBD1. Germline CDR1 MNHNY, CDR2 SVGAGI (reference sequence). Germline trimming cut 5 bases from V and 7 bases from J; bases unmatched to any gene: 8. This CDR3 region has 14 residues. This CDR3 reads CASSEGAQGQPQHF. CDR3 coding DNA: TGTGCCAGCAGTGAGGGGGCGCAGGGGCAGCCCCAGCATTTT.

The rearrangement links TRBV4-1 to TRBJ2-7; D is possibly TRBD2 (6 bases). The V end lost 4 bases, the J end lost 3 bases, and 13 bases lay between the germline ends. Per the germline V gene, CDR1 is MGHRA and CDR2 is YSYEKL. The CDR3 loop spans 14 amino acids. CDR3 sequence (DNA): TGCGCCAGCAGCCTAGGCGGGACGAGCTACGAGCAGTACTTC. Protein sequence: CASSLGGTSYEQYF.

This chain uses TRBV27 with TRBJ2-7; D gene ambiguous. Trimming removed 6 bases at V and 3 bases at J, with 6 bases between. The CDR3 totals 11 residues. CDR1 and CDR2 from the germline V gene are MNHEY and SMNVEV (reference sequence). The CDR3 here is CASRWGYEQYF. Written as DNA, the CDR3 is TGTGCCAGCAGGTGGGGCTACGAGCAGTACTTC.

This chain uses TRBV5-1 with TRBJ1-2, with D perhaps matching TRBD1 (5 bases). Germline loops: CDR1 SGHRS, CDR2 YFSETQ. This CDR3 comprises 14 residues. V lost 1 base, J lost 2 bases, and 9 bases lay in between. The CDR3 region is CASSLLPGNYGYTF. For the CDR3, the DNA is TGCGCCAGCAGCTTGCTTCCAGGGAACTATGGCTACACCTTC.

This clone has a single count. V is TRBV11-2 and J is TRBJ2-7; tentative D call: TRBD1 (6 bases). V dropped 5 bases and J dropped 4 bases, with 18 bases sitting between them. In germline, CDR1 is SGHAT, CDR2 FQNNGV. The CDR3 sequence is 15 residues long. The DNA of the CDR3 is TGTGCCAGCAGCCTCGACCGGACAGAGACTTACGAGCAGTACTTC. This translates into CASSLDRTETYEQYF.

The J gene is TRBJ1-2, the V gene TRBV19; a possible D gene is TRBD1 (5 bases). CDR3 length: 15 amino acids. The V end lost 7 bases, the J end lost 5 bases, and 20 bases lay between the germline ends. The germline gives CDR1 LNHDA, CDR2 SQIVND (reference sequence). The CDR3 loop is CASNPLDSLLYGYTF. The CDR3 bases are TGTGCCAGTAACCCCCTCGACAGCCTTCTGTATGGCTACACCTTC.

This chain uses TRBV5-6 with TRBJ2-1, with D possibly matching TRBD2 (5 bases). The length of the CDR3 is 15 residues. Trimming took 8 bases from V and 4 from J, leaving 19 bases between them. In germline, CDR1 is SGHDT, CDR2 YYEEEE. The CDR3 DNA is TGTGCCAGTCATCTCCCGGGAAACCAATACAATGAGCAGTTCTTC. Protein sequence: CASHLPGNQYNEQFF.

This clone was found once. The rearrangement uses TRBV5-6 and TRBJ1-2; D uncertain. V shed 2 bases and J shed 4 bases, with 6 bases lying between them. The CDR3 covers 12 residues. Germline lookup yields CDR1 SGHDT and CDR2 YYEEEE. The CDR3: CASSFTVYGYTF. The CDR3 coding sequence is TGTGCCAGCAGCTTCACCGTCTATGGCTACACCTTC.

This chain connects TRBV24-1 to TRBJ1-2; 9 nucleotides line up with TRBD1. The ends lost 4 bases at V and 4 bases at J; junction bases unmatched: 9. Per germline, CDR1 KGHDR and CDR2 SFDVKD. CDR3 length: 16 residues. The CDR3 reads CATSDSRDRAGYGYTF. The CDR3, as DNA: TGTGCCACCAGTGACTCTCGGGACAGGGCCGGCTATGGCTACACCTTC.

The chain links TRBV6-4 to TRBJ2-2, with 9 bases aligning to TRBD1. Germline V gives CDR1 MRHNA, CDR2 SNTAGT. The ends lost 5 bases at V and 4 bases at J; junction bases unmatched: 8. This CDR3 contains 16 residues. The CDR3 spells CASSPTGGVTTGELFF. Written as DNA, the CDR3 is TGTGCCAGCAGTCCAACAGGGGGCGTAACCACCGGGGAGCTGTTTTTT.

This chain links TRBV2 with TRBJ1-3; perhaps TRBD1 as D (6 bases). The CDR3 runs 14 residues. Trimming cost V 3 bases and J 4 bases, with 10 bases left between them. Germline lookup yields CDR1 SNHLY and CDR2 FYNNEI. The CDR3 DNA sequence: TGTGCCAGCAGTGACAGGGGAGGCGGAAACACCATATATTTT. As protein: CASSDRGGGNTIYF. The complete variable domain, with remaining parts taken from reference TRBV2 and TRBJ1-3, reads EPEVTQTPSHQVTQMGQEVILRCVPISNHLYFYWYRQILGQKVEFLVSFYNNEISEKSEIFDDQFSVERPDGSNFTLKIRSTKLEDSAMYFCASSDRGGGNTIYFGEGSWLTVV.

The V and J genes are TRBV29-1 and TRBJ1-1; D is unresolved. Trimming took 3 bases from V and 1 from J, leaving 12 bases between them. This CDR3 has 14 residues. Germline CDR1 is SQVTM and CDR2 is ANQGSEA. The CDR3 here is CSVDTSRANTEAFF. CDR3 sequence (DNA): TGCAGCGTTGACACCTCCCGGGCGAACACTGAAGCTTTCTTT.

The rearrangement uses TRBV2 and TRBJ1-3; no firm D call. V was shortened by 2 bases and J by 4 bases, with 6 bases between the two germline ends. Germline loops: CDR1 SNHLY, CDR2 FYNNEI. The CDR3 length is 13 residues. This CDR3 is CASSEYKGNTIYF. The CDR3 bases are TGTGCCAGCAGTGAATATAAGGGAAACACCATATATTTT.